This T cell receptor beta chain was sequenced in a study of identical twins. On this clonotype itself: Its antigen remains unknown.

Findings and limits, study-wide: Researchers reported weaker excess twin sharing in beta out-of-frame sequences. Its conclusions, products of cross-sectional statistical analysis, did not come from following the same donors.

Germline CDR1 reads MNHEY; CDR2 reads SMNVEV (reference sequence). J gave up 0 bases and V 7 bases, and 7 bases lay outside the gene matches. This CDR3 has 15 amino acids. Through template switching, a universal primer site was introduced, and the cDNA contained unique molecular identifiers. TCRdb re-called the 5' RACE reads through MiXCR, storing one row per CDR3 protein. The sample yields 1,800,000 or so distinct CDR3 sequences, more than 30% seen once. This TCR derives from a newborn girl in good health. Sample: cord blood. The V call is TRBV27, the J call TRBJ2-3, with TRBD2 identical over 7 bases. CDR3 in amino acids: CASTFLAESTDTQYF. DNA for the CDR3: TGTGCCAGCACGTTCCTAGCGGAAAGCACAGATACGCAGTATTTT.